Sequencing of this T cell receptor (beta chain) was carried out in a study of blood T cell repertoires in COVID-19. Looking at the study overall: Whether acute or convalescent, the COVID-19 samples came from the United States, Italy and Spain.

Original analysis: Reference gene primer amplification yielded estimated nucleated cell counts. TCRdb's table, derived via immunoSEQ multiplex PCR, lists solely in-frame clones and lacks some. Clone size and V and J calls were adopted from that table, with D and trimming inferred from the DNA. The sample lists over 200,000 clones, more than 80% occurring once. Seattle patients were enrolled while actively infected and followed longitudinally. The material sequenced was peripheral blood. This clonotype was sampled from a young woman with COVID-19, enrolled during active disease.

The CDR3, as DNA: TGTGCCAGCAGCTTGAGCGACAGGGCCTACGAGCAGTACTTC. This encodes CASSLSDRAYEQYF. The gene calls are TRBV5-4 and TRBJ2-7, with 7 bases matching TRBD1. The CDR3 is 14 residues long. Trimming at V came to 1 base and at J to 2 bases, leaving 3 bases not matched to a gene. Per germline, CDR1 SGHNT and CDR2 YYREEE (reference sequence).